A single sample is the source of the 25 T cell receptor beta chains below, sequenced in a study of a mutant IDH1 vaccine in newly diagnosed glioma. TCRdb's copy holds only in-frame clones and misses some; the assay was immunoSEQ multiplex PCR. The table includes around 31,000 clones, roughly 50% detected once. What these receptors recognize is not known. The sample's time point: week 5, during vaccination. Doses of 300 ug of mutant IDH1 20-mer peptide were given with topical imiquimod. This material consisted of PBMCs, taken from a glioma patient whose treatment included an IDH1 peptide vaccine. The receptors come from a woman in her late teens or twenties with glioma.

This clone was observed a handful of times. V gene TRBV30 combines with J gene TRBJ1-1; D possibly corresponds to TRBD1 (6 bases). The V end lost 2 bases, the J end lost 4 bases, and 14 bases lay between the germline ends. The CDR3 is 14 residues long. The germline CDR1 and CDR2 sequences are GTSNPN and SVGIG (reference sequence). Here the CDR3 DNA reads TGTGCCTGGAGTCCGCAGACAGGTAGCACTGAAGCTTTCTTT. Protein: CAWSPQTGSTEAFF.

V usage is TRBV19 and J usage is TRBJ2-4; TRBD1 matches at 8 bases. This CDR3 comprises 18 residues. Trimming removed 3 bases from V and 3 bases from J; junction bases left unmatched: 13. Germline assignment: CDR1 LNHDA and CDR2 SQIVND (reference sequence). This CDR3 reads CASSIPSLTGEYKNIQYF. In DNA form, the CDR3 reads TGTGCCAGTAGTATCCCCTCCTTGACAGGGGAGTACAAAAACATTCAGTACTTC. The full variable domain, completed using reference TRBV19 and TRBJ2-4, is DGGITQSPKYLFRKEGQNVTLSCEQNLNHDAMYWYRQDPGQGLRLIYYSQIVNDFQKGDIAEGYSVSREKKESFPLTVTSAQKNPTAFYLCASSIPSLTGEYKNIQYFGAGTRLSVL.

This clone has only one observation. This sequence joins TRBV5-5 and TRBJ2-1; the D is unclear. CDR1 is SGHKS, CDR2 YYEKEE, per germline (reference sequence). V dropped 2 bases and J dropped 0 bases, with 9 bases sitting between them. The CDR3 has 15 residues. CDR3 protein: CASSFYTGSYNEQFF. CDR3 sequence (DNA): TGTGCCAGCAGCTTTTATACGGGCTCCTACAATGAGCAGTTCTTC. Full variable domain (missing parts from reference TRBV5-5 and TRBJ2-1): DAGVTQSPTHLIKTRGQQVTLRCSPISGHKSVSWYQQVLGQGPQFIFQYYEKEERGRGNFPDRFSARQFPNYSSELNVNALLLGDSALYLCASSFYTGSYNEQFFGPGTRLTVL.

The chain has TRBV5-4 and TRBJ2-7; 10 bases line up with TRBD2. V gave up 0 bases and J gave up 5 bases; unmatched junction bases: 5. This CDR3 region has 15 residues. Germline V gene sequence: CDR1 SGHNT, CDR2 YYREEE (reference sequence). In nucleotides, the CDR3 is TGTGCCAGCAGCTTGGCTAGCGGGAGTTTCCACGAGCAGTACTTC. This sequence encodes CASSLASGSFHEQYF.

The genes are TRBV9 and TRBJ1-2; D is unclear. This CDR3 is 15 amino acids long. V was cut by 3 bases and J by 4 bases, with 16 bases left in between. Germline CDR1 reads SGDLS; CDR2 reads YYNGEE. CDR3 DNA sequence: TGTGCCAGCAGCGCCCGGGAGACGGAGGTCTATGGCTACACCTTC. Protein product: CASSARETEVYGYTF.

CDR3 coding DNA: TGTGCCAGCTCACCTCCGGGACAGGGGACCGGGGAGCTGTTTTTT. It translates to CASSPPGQGTGELFF. The chain uses TRBV18 and TRBJ2-2, with 10 bases lining up with TRBD1. Germline V gene data show CDR1 as KGHSH and CDR2 as LQKENI. CDR3 length: 15 residues. V lost 3 bases to trimming and J lost 5 bases; unmatched junction nucleotides: 3.

This clone showed up just once. The chain recombines TRBV5-6 with TRBJ2-6; D remains unclear. The CDR3 loop spans 15 amino acids. Germline assignment: CDR1 SGHDT and CDR2 YYEEEE. V was pared by 1 base and J by 4 bases, with 9 bases between. This CDR3 reads CASSLFGSGANVLTF. The CDR3 region has the DNA TGTGCCAGCAGCTTGTTCGGGTCCGGGGCCAACGTCCTGACTTTC.

This chain links TRBV6-5 with TRBJ1-5; unclear D gene. The germline V gene has CDR1 MNHEY and CDR2 SVGAGI. V shed 7 bases and J shed 4 bases, with 17 bases lying between them. The CDR3 length is 15 residues. CDR3 residues: CASTLSGVENQPQHF. The CDR3 region has the DNA TGTGCCAGCACCCTTAGCGGGGTAGAGAATCAGCCCCAGCATTTT.

The chain joins TRBV28 to TRBJ2-7; D unclear. This CDR3 region has 10 residues. CDR1 and CDR2 from the germline V gene are MDHEN and SYDVKM. The germline V and J ends were trimmed by 7 bases and 7 bases, with 8 bases remaining between them. The CDR3 DNA follows: TGTGCCAGCAATTATCCGGAGCAGTACTTC. This sequence encodes CASNYPEQYF.

CDR3 sequence (DNA): TGTGCCAGCAAGGTGGGCAGAGATTACTCCTACGAGCAGTACTTC. Amino acid sequence: CASKVGRDYSYEQYF. This sequence joins TRBV2 and TRBJ2-7; D not resolved. Germline V CDR1 and CDR2: SNHLY, FYNNEI. V lost 7 bases, J lost 0 bases, and 16 bases lay in between. This CDR3 is 15 amino acids long.

V is TRBV28 and J is TRBJ2-7, with 8 bases matching TRBD2. This CDR3 spans 18 amino acids. V shed 4 bases and J 3 bases; nucleotides not matched to a gene: 17. Germline assignment: CDR1 MDHEN and CDR2 SYDVKM. The CDR3 region is CASSSGFGGGLNFYEQYF. The CDR3 nucleotides read TGTGCCAGCAGTTCGGGCTTCGGGGGGGGACTAAACTTCTACGAGCAGTACTTC.

CDR3 bases: TGTGCCAGCAGTGAGGCCACTAAGAACACCGGGGAGCTGTTTTTT. Translating it yields CASSEATKNTGELFF. The J gene is TRBJ2-2, the V gene TRBV2; D unresolved. The CDR3 has 15 residues. Germline V gene data show CDR1 as SNHLY and CDR2 as FYNNEI. V was trimmed by 3 bases and J by 1 base, leaving 9 bases between them. Using reference TRBV2 and TRBJ2-2 for the parts outside the CDR3, the full variable domain is EPEVTQTPSHQVTQMGQEVILRCVPISNHLYFYWYRQILGQKVEFLVSFYNNEISEKSEIFDDQFSVERPDGSNFTLKIRSTKLEDSAMYFCASSEATKNTGELFFGEGSRLTVL.

The CDR3 nucleotides are TGTGCCAGCTCACCAGGGACAGGGATTCAGCCCCAGCATTTT. It is translated as CASSPGTGIQPQHF. The rearrangement uses TRBV18 and TRBJ1-5; 9 positions agree with TRBD1. V was pared by 2 bases and J by 6 bases, with 2 bases of the junction left unmatched. CDR1 and CDR2 (germline): KGHSH, LQKENI. CDR3 length equals 14 residues.

This clone was seen only a few times. The CDR3 is CASSGQIPEDSYSGYTF. The CDR3 region has the DNA TGTGCCAGTTCGGGACAAATACCAGAGGACAGTTATAGTGGCTACACCTTC. The chain couples TRBV19 to TRBJ1-2; TRBD1 is a possible D gene (6 bases). Germline CDR1 LNHDA, CDR2 SQIVND (reference sequence). Trimming cost V 8 bases and J 7 bases, with 29 bases left between them. The CDR3 extends over 17 amino acids.

This clone was seen more than once but under ten times. The J gene is TRBJ1-3, the V gene TRBV30, with 10 bases identical to TRBD1. Germline V lookup: CDR1 GTSNPN, CDR2 SVGIG (reference sequence). The CDR3 covers 13 residues. With 5 bases clipped from V and 7 bases from J, the junction kept 5 bases outside the gene matches. The CDR3 DNA sequence: TGTGCCTGGGCCCCGGGACAGGGGAACACCATATATTTT. It is translated as CAWAPGQGNTIYF. The whole variable domain, remainder taken from reference TRBV30 and TRBJ1-3, is SQTIHQWPATLVQPVGSPLSLECTVEGTSNPNLYWYRQAAGRGLQLLFYSVGIGQISSEVPQNLSASRPQDRQFILSSKKLLLSDSGFYLCAWAPGQGNTIYFGEGSWLTVV.

This rearrangement joins TRBV2 to TRBJ2-3, with 9 bases matching TRBD1. The length of the CDR3 is 14 residues. Germline CDR1 reads SNHLY; CDR2 reads FYNNEI. Losses at the gene ends were 5 bases for V and 6 bases for J; bases not matched to a gene: 6. CDR3 DNA sequence: TGTGCCAGCAGTTTCGGGACAGGGTCCGATACGCAGTATTTT. Its translation is CASSFGTGSDTQYF.

V is TRBV13 and J is TRBJ1-2, with 8 nucleotides matching TRBD1. V gave up 5 bases and J gave up 6 bases; unmatched junction bases: 8. CDR1 and CDR2 from the germline V gene are PRHDT and FYEKMQ (reference sequence). The CDR3 is made up of 14 amino acids. CDR3 protein: CASSTRQGLDGYTF. The DNA for the CDR3 is TGTGCCAGCAGCACTCGACAGGGGTTGGATGGCTACACCTTC.

The rearrangement uses TRBV7-8 and TRBJ2-7; tentative D call: TRBD1 (6 bases). The CDR3 length is 16 residues. Per the germline V gene, CDR1 is SGHVS and CDR2 is FQNEAQ. V was shortened by 0 bases and J by 0 bases, with 12 bases between the two germline ends. The CDR3 DNA is TGTGCCAGCAGCTTAGCACTCCGAGGGGGCTCCTACGAGCAGTACTTC. This translates into CASSLALRGGSYEQYF.

The chain has TRBV6-6 and TRBJ1-1, with 7 bases fitting TRBD1. J gave up 8 bases and V 4 bases, and 4 bases lay outside the gene matches. The CDR3 consists of 12 residues. Germline V gene sequence: CDR1 MNHNY, CDR2 SVGAGI (reference sequence). CDR3 DNA sequence: TGTGCCAGCAGTTCCTCACAGGGGGAAGCTTTCTTT. Translated: CASSSSQGEAFF.

This chain connects TRBV6-6 to TRBJ1-4, with 8 bases that match TRBD1. The germline V gene encodes CDR1 MNHNY and CDR2 SVGAGI (reference sequence). V was clipped by 6 bases and J by 3 bases; unmatched bases: 9. The CDR3 covers 16 residues. The CDR3 nucleotides read TGTGCCAGCAGACTGGACAGGGCCTTAGCTAATGAAAAACTGTTTTTT. It translates to CASRLDRALANEKLFF.

The chain combines TRBV2 with TRBJ2-1; 14 nucleotides agree with TRBD2. Germline assignment: CDR1 SNHLY and CDR2 FYNNEI. The CDR3 consists of 16 residues. V trimming: 1 base; J trimming: 7 bases; junction bases outside the gene matches: 3. The CDR3 nucleotides are TGTGCCAGCAGTGAAGGACTAGCGGGAGGGCGAAATGAGCAGTTCTTC. This gives the protein CASSEGLAGGRNEQFF.

The chain has TRBV30 and TRBJ1-5; D is uncertain. The CDR3 loop spans 14 amino acids. Deletions cut 2 bases from V and 1 base from J, with 9 bases between. The germline CDR1 and CDR2 sequences are GTSNPN and SVGIG (reference sequence). The CDR3 is CAWSPLASNQPQHF. In DNA, the CDR3 is TGTGCCTGGAGTCCTCTCGCGAGCAATCAGCCCCAGCATTTT.

The gene calls are TRBV2 and TRBJ2-5, with TRBD1 as a possible D gene (5 bases). The CDR3 runs 14 residues. The ends were cut back, 7 bases at V and 5 bases at J, with 17 bases in the middle. Germline loops: CDR1 SNHLY, CDR2 FYNNEI. CDR3 loop: CASISWGARETQYF. As DNA, the CDR3 is TGTGCCAGCATTTCTTGGGGCGCCAGGGAGACCCAGTACTTC.

This clone showed up just a few times. J is TRBJ1-1 and V is TRBV2; D is possibly TRBD1 (6 bases). CDR1 is SNHLY, CDR2 FYNNEI, per germline. The ends were cut back, 1 base at V and 5 bases at J, with 11 bases in the middle. The CDR3 runs to 14 residues. The CDR3 nucleotides are TGTGCCAGCAGTGAAGAAGTGACAGGAACTGAAGCTTTCTTT. Its protein product is CASSEEVTGTEAFF.

This clone was counted a single time. The chain is built from TRBV21-1 and TRBJ2-2; the tabulated D call, TRBD1, remains unverified against the DNA. TRBV21-1 is tagged as a pseudogene. The CDR3 is 15 amino acids. The CDR3 reads CASSNQEGNTGELFF. In DNA form, the CDR3 reads TGTGCCAGCAGCAACCAGGAAGGGAACACCGGGGAGCTGTTTTTT.